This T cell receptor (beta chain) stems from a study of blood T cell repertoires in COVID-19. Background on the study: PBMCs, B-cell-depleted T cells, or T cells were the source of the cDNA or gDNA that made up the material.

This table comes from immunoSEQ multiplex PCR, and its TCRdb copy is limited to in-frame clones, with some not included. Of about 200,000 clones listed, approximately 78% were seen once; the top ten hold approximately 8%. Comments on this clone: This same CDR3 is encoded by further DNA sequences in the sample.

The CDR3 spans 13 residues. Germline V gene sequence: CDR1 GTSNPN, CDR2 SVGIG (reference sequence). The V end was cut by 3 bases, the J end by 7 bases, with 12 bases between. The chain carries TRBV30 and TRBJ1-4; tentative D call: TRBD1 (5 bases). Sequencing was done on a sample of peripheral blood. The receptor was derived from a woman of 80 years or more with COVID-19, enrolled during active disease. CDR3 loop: CAWSDRGREKLFF. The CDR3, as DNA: TGTGCCTGGAGCGACAGAGGTCGTGAAAAACTGTTTTTT.